The 18 T cell receptor beta chains listed next were all sequenced from one sample in a study of T-cell memory formation after mild COVID-19. TCRdb called the 5' RACE reads again in MiXCR, with one record for every CDR3 protein. The sample yields around 530,000 distinct CDR3 sequences, 20% to 25% seen once. Material: PBMCs or a T cell subset sorted from them (not recorded which). Receptor source: an adult woman who had mild COVID-19 (a few samples of this study predate the infection). Cell type and time point are not known.

The V call is TRBV4-3, the J call TRBJ1-1, with a tentative D call TRBD1 (6 bases). Germline CDR1 reads LGHNA; CDR2 reads YSLEER. Trimming pared 3 bases from V and 2 bases from J, leaving 13 bases between. CDR3 length: 15 residues. CDR3 in DNA: TGCGCCAGCAGCCATAGGGCAGGGGCAAACACTGAAGCTTTCTTT. It specifies CASSHRAGANTEAFF.

This clonotype was seen repeatedly, ten times or more. Germline and junction disagree at one end, which may indicate a read error. The genes are TRBV7-3 and TRBJ2-1; D is unclear. Germline loops: CDR1 SGHTA, CDR2 FQGTGA. This CDR3 comprises 15 residues. CDR3 loop: CASSLTPLGDNEQFF. The CDR3 coding sequence is TGTGCCAGCAGCCTAACACCTCTTGGGGACAATGAGCAGTTCTTC.

This clonotype came up many times. This sequence joins TRBV21-1 and TRBJ2-2; the table names TRBD2, a call not compared with the DNA. TRBV21-1 is a pseudogene. The CDR3 is made up of 18 amino acids. The CDR3 reads CASSLRGWPNSYTGELFF. The CDR3 DNA reads TGTGCCAGCAGCCTAAGAGGGTGGCCTAACAGTTACACCGGGGAGCTGTTTTTT.

This clonotype was detected a few times. The gene calls are TRBV18 and TRBJ2-1; 10 bases map to TRBD2. The germline V gene encodes CDR1 KGHSH and CDR2 LQKENI. The CDR3 length is 15 residues. The junction had 5 bases not matched to a gene; V was cut back by 2 bases and J by 7 bases. The CDR3 DNA sequence: TGTGCCAGCTCACCAGGGACTAGCGTCGGGAATGAGCAGTTCTTC. Translated: CASSPGTSVGNEQFF.

This clonotype occurred a few times. V and J are TRBV27 and TRBJ1-1; 9 positions agree with TRBD1. The germline gives CDR1 MNHEY, CDR2 SMNVEV (reference sequence). The CDR3 sequence is 15 residues long. The J segment lost 3 bases and the V segment lost 5 bases, leaving 7 bases of the junction unmatched. As DNA, the CDR3 is TGTGCCAGCAGTGGGGGGGACAGGGTCTACACTGAAGCTTTCTTT. Amino acids: CASSGGDRVYTEAFF.

The chain employs TRBV5-1 and TRBJ1-1; D gene unclear. The V gene lost 4 bases and the J gene lost 5 bases, with 15 bases spanning the gap. The CDR3 is 14 residues long. The germline CDR1 and CDR2 sequences are SGHRS and YFSETQ. For the CDR3, the DNA is TGCGCCAGCAGCCCCTGGGGTTCTGGGACTGAAGCTTTCTTT. Translation gives CASSPWGSGTEAFF.

V and J are TRBV6-1 and TRBJ1-5, with 10 nucleotides matching TRBD1. This CDR3 has 16 residues. J was trimmed by 9 bases and V by 4 bases; bases with no gene match: 12. Per the germline V gene, CDR1 is MNHNS and CDR2 is SASEGT. The CDR3 loop is CASSARDRGGFWPQHF. CDR3 coding DNA: TGTGCCAGCAGTGCCCGGGACAGGGGAGGGTTTTGGCCCCAGCATTTT.

This chain connects TRBV20-1 to TRBJ2-1; 11 bases match TRBD2. The CDR3 runs 15 residues. Germline values: CDR1 DFQATT, CDR2 SNEGSKA (reference sequence). V lost 2 bases and J lost 2; bases outside the gene matches: 2. CDR3 region: CSARTLAGAYNEQFF. CDR3 in DNA: TGCAGTGCTAGAACACTAGCGGGGGCCTACAATGAGCAGTTCTTC.

In this sample, this clonotype turned up a few times. The chain combines TRBV18 with TRBJ2-2; maybe TRBD1 (5 bases). Trimming cost V 2 bases and J 2 bases, with 15 bases left between them. There are 17 residues in the CDR3. The germline V gene encodes CDR1 KGHSH and CDR2 LQKENI. CDR3 in amino acids: CASSPLAQGPNTGELFF. The CDR3 DNA is TGTGCCAGCTCACCATTGGCGCAGGGCCCTAACACCGGGGAGCTGTTTTTT.

This clonotype has more than one count but fewer than ten. This chain uses TRBV7-2 with TRBJ2-2; D not certain. This CDR3 contains 14 residues. Germline values: CDR1 SGHTA, CDR2 FQGNSA. Trimming shortened V by 5 bases and J by 6 bases, and 13 bases separated the two germline ends. For the CDR3, the DNA is TGTGCCAGCAGCCCGCGTTTTGGTGCCGGGGAGCTGTTTTTT. It codes for CASSPRFGAGELFF. The full variable domain, its missing parts supplied by reference TRBV7-2 and TRBJ2-2, is GAGVSQSPSNKVTEKGKDVELRCDPISGHTALYWYRQSLGQGLEFLIYFQGNSAPDKSGLPSDRFSAERTGGSVSTLTIQRTQQEDSAVYLCASSPRFGAGELFFGEGSRLTVL.

The chain employs TRBV7-3 and TRBJ2-3; D possibly uses TRBD1 or TRBD2 (5 bases each). The CDR3 is 14 amino acids. The germline gives CDR1 SGHTA, CDR2 FQGTGA. Trimming shortened V by 5 bases and J by 4 bases, and 13 bases separated the two germline ends. CDR3 sequence reads: CASSMGPPPDTQYF. CDR3 nucleotides: TGTGCCAGCAGCATGGGACCCCCGCCAGATACGCAGTATTTT.

In this sample, this clonotype turned up a few times. V and J are TRBV24-1 and TRBJ2-1; 8 bases match TRBD1. Germline V gene sequence: CDR1 KGHDR, CDR2 SFDVKD. The length of the CDR3 is 12 residues. V trimming: 11 bases; J trimming: 7 bases; junction bases outside the gene matches: 6. CDR3 in DNA: TGTGCCATAGGGACAGGTCAAAATGAGCAGTTCTTC. As protein: CAIGTGQNEQFF.

The CDR3 sequence: CASSFSPDRATEAFF. The CDR3 nucleotides read TGTGCCAGCAGTTTTTCCCCTGACAGAGCCACTGAAGCTTTCTTT. This chain joins TRBV7-9 and TRBJ1-1, with D perhaps TRBD1 (5 bases). Between the trimmed V and J ends, which lost 6 bases and 4 bases, there was a span of 18 bases. The V gene's germline CDR1 is SEHNR and CDR2 FQNEAQ (reference sequence). This CDR3 has 15 amino acids.

The chain recombines TRBV24-1 with TRBJ2-3; no reliable D call. The germline V gene has CDR1 KGHDR and CDR2 SFDVKD. V lost 9 bases to trimming and J lost 0 bases, with 9 bases between them. This CDR3 contains 13 residues. CDR3 DNA: TGTGCCACCGGAGAGCAGAGCACAGATACGCAGTATTTT. Amino acids: CATGEQSTDTQYF.

V and J are TRBV5-1 and TRBJ2-7; 8 bases agree with TRBD2. Losses at the gene ends were 6 bases for V and 3 bases for J; bases not matched to a gene: 14. There are 16 residues in the CDR3. Germline values: CDR1 SGHRS, CDR2 YFSETQ. CDR3 residues: CASTRADGGGDYEQYF. CDR3 sequence (DNA): TGCGCCAGCACCCGCGCGGACGGGGGGGGCGACTACGAGCAGTACTTC. Complete variable domain (other parts from reference TRBV5-1 and TRBJ2-7): KAGVTQTPRYLIKTRGQQVTLSCSPISGHRSVSWYQQTPGQGLQFLFEYFSETQRNKGNFPGRFSGRQFSNSRSEMNVSTLELGDSALYLCASTRADGGGDYEQYFGPGTRLTVT.

V and J are TRBV2 and TRBJ2-3, with 11 bases lining up with TRBD2. The CDR3 consists of 17 residues. Germline assignment: CDR1 SNHLY and CDR2 FYNNEI. Trimming took 4 bases from V and 2 from J; bases not matched to a gene: 8. This CDR3 reads CASSGHLAGGITDTQYF. CDR3 nucleotides: TGTGCCAGCAGTGGCCACCTAGCGGGAGGTATCACAGATACGCAGTATTTT.

This clonotype was detected a few times. The J gene is TRBJ2-7, the V gene TRBV6-4; D is unresolved. The CDR3 is made up of 10 amino acids. Trimming removed 11 bases at V and 3 bases at J, with 8 bases between. Germline CDR1 MRHNA, CDR2 SNTAGT. Here the CDR3 reads CAGAYYEQYF. The CDR3 coding sequence is TGTGCCGGCGCTTACTACGAGCAGTACTTC.

The V gene is TRBV19, the J gene TRBJ1-1; 8 bases align to TRBD1. The CDR3 has 13 amino acids. Per germline, CDR1 LNHDA and CDR2 SQIVND (reference sequence). The trim removed 6 bases at V and 5 bases at J, leaving 5 bases unmatched. The CDR3: CASRPRDRTEAFF. CDR3 nucleotides: TGTGCCAGTAGACCTCGGGACAGGACTGAAGCTTTCTTT.